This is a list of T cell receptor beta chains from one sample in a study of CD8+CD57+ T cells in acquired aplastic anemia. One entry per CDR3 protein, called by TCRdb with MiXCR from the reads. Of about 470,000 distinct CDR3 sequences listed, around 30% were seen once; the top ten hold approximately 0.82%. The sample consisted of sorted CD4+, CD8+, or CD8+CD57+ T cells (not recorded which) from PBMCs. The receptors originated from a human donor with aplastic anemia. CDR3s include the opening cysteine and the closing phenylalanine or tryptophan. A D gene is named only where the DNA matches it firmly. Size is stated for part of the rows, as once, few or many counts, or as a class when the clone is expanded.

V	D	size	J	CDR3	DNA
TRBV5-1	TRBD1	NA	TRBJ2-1	CASNPGQVRAYNEQFF	TGCGCCAGCAACCCAGGACAGGTCCGGGCCTACAATGAGCAGTTCTTC
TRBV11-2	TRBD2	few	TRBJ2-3	CASSFRKPTSGRVDTQYF	TGTGCCAGCAGCTTCCGGAAACCGACTAGCGGCAGGGTAGATACGCAGTATTTT
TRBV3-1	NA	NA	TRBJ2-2	CASSQRLVNTGELFF	TGTGCCAGCAGCCAGCGACTAGTCAACACCGGGGAGCTGTTTTTT
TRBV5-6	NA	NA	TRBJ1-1	CASSWRTTLNTEAFF	TGTGCCAGCAGCTGGCGGACTACCTTGAACACTGAAGCTTTCTTT
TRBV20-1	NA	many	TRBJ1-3	CSARKMDSGPINTIYF	TGCAGTGCTAGAAAAATGGACAGTGGGCCCATTAACACCATATATTTT
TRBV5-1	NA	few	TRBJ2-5	CANSLGGGETQYF	TGCGCCAACAGCTTGGGAGGTGGAGAGACCCAGTACTTC
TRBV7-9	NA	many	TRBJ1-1	CASSFGLPGTEAFF	TGTGCCAGCAGCTTCGGACTCCCGGGGACTGAAGCTTTCTTT
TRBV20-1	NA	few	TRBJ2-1	CSANRVSSYNEQFF	TGCAGTGCAAACAGGGTAAGCTCCTACAATGAGCAGTTCTTC
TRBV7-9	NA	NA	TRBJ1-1	CASSLDADEAFF	TGTGCCAGCAGCTTAGATGCAGATGAAGCTTTCTTT
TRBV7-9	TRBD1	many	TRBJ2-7	CASSSAPGQEYEQYF	TGTGCCAGCAGCTCTGCACCTGGACAGGAGTACGAGCAGTACTTC
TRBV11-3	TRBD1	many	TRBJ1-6	CASSQGQGGSPLHF	TGTGCCAGCAGCCAGGGACAGGGAGGCTCACCCCTCCACTTT
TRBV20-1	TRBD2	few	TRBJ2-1	CSARDKRLAGVNEQFF	TGCAGTGCTAGAGATAAGCGACTAGCGGGAGTTAATGAGCAGTTCTTC
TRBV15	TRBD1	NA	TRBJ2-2	CATHEQGANTGELFF	TGTGCCACCCATGAGCAGGGGGCGAACACCGGGGAGCTGTTTTTT
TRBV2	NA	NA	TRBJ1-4	CASRSPGPLNEKLFF	TGTGCCAGCAGGTCTCCGGGACCTTTGAATGAAAAACTGTTTTTT
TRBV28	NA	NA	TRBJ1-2	CASSLKMGVGYGYTF	TGTGCCAGCAGTTTAAAGATGGGAGTAGGCTATGGCTACACCTTC
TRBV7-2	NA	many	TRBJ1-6	CASTRGILDSPLHF	TGTGCCAGCACTAGGGGGATACTAGATTCACCCCTCCACTTT
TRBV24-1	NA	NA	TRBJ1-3	CATSEGLGNTIYF	TGTGCCACCAGTGAGGGCCTCGGAAACACCATATATTTT
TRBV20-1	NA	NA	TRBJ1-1	CSAREKGRGETEAFF	TGCAGTGCTAGAGAAAAGGGACGGGGGGAGACTGAAGCTTTCTTT
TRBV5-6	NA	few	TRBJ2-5	CASSWDRRGQGETQYF	TGTGCCAGCAGCTGGGATCGGAGGGGGCAAGGAGAGACCCAGTACTTC
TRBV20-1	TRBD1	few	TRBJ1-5	CSAKRWTGGLQSNQPQHF	TGCAGTGCTAAAAGATGGACAGGGGGTTTACAGAGCAATCAGCCCCAGCATTTT
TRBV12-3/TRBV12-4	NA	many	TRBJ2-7	CASSFQRYEQYF	TGTGCCAGCAGTTTCCAGCGGTACGAGCAGTACTTC
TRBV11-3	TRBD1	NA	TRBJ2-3	CASSYRTGSDTQYF	TGTGCCAGCAGCTACCGGACAGGGTCAGATACGCAGTATTTT
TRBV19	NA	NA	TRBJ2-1	CASSIKGNSYNEQFF	TGTGCCAGTAGTATTAAAGGCAACTCCTACAATGAGCAGTTCTTC
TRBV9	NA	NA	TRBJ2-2	CASSPKGETGELFF	TGTGCCAGCAGCCCTAAGGGGGAGACCGGGGAGCTGTTTTTT
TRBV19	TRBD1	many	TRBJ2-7	CASSIPDRAGYEQYF	TGTGCCAGTAGTATCCCAGACAGGGCGGGCTACGAGCAGTACTTC
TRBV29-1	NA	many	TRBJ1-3	CSVAGPGNTIYF	TGCAGCGTTGCGGGTCCCGGAAACACCATATATTTT
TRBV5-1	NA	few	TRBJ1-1	CASSELQGTTEAFF	TGCGCCAGCAGCGAACTGCAGGGGACCACTGAAGCTTTCTTT
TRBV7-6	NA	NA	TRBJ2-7	CASSLRRGGGVGTYEQYF	TGTGCCAGCAGCTTGAGGAGGGGTGGAGGGGTAGGGACCTACGAGCAGTACTTC
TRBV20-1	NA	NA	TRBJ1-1	CSAKRRMNTEAFF	TGCAGTGCTAAGCGGAGGATGAACACTGAAGCTTTCTTT
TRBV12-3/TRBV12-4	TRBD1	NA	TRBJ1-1	CASSLGRGTGSIAEAFF	TGTGCCAGCAGTTTAGGAAGGGGGACAGGGAGTATCGCTGAAGCTTTCTTT
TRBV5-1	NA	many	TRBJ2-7	CASSFDKAYEQYF	TGCGCCAGCAGCTTCGACAAGGCCTACGAGCAGTACTTC
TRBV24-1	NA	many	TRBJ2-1	CATSTGGVGNEQFF	TGTGCCACCAGTACCGGGGGCGTGGGCAATGAGCAGTTCTTC
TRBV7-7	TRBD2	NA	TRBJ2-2	CASSRGTIDTGELFF	TGTGCTAGCAGCCGAGGGACTATAGACACCGGGGAGCTGTTTTTT
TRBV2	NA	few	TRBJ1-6	CATGLSGIGNSPLHF	TGTGCCACGGGGCTTTCGGGGATAGGTAATTCACCCCTCCACTTT
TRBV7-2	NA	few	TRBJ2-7	CASSLKRPEQYF	TGTGCCAGCAGCTTGAAACGTCCCGAGCAGTACTTC
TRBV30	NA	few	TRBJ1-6	CAWSAQGTSPLHF	TGTGCCTGGAGTGCTCAGGGTACCTCACCCCTCCACTTT
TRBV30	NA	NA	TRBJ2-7	CAWTGAHEQYF	TGTGCCTGGACCGGGGCCCACGAGCAGTACTTC
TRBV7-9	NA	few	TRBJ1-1	CASRRSQERNTEAFF	TGTGCCAGCCGCCGGAGCCAGGAGCGGAACACTGAAGCTTTCTTT
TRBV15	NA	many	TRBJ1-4	CATSRESLTEPRANEKLFF	TGTGCCACCAGCAGAGAGAGCCTGACGGAACCGAGGGCTAATGAAAAACTGTTTTTT
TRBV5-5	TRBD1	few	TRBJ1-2	CASSLGTGSYGYTF	TGTGCCAGCAGCTTGGGGACAGGGTCCTATGGCTACACCTTC
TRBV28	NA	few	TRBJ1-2	CASSTRGVNYGYTF	TGTGCCAGCAGTACCCGGGGGGTAAACTATGGCTACACCTTC
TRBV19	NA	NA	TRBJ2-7	CASKYEQYF	TGTGCTTCGAAGTACGAGCAGTACTTC
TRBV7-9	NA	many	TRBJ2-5	CASSLADETQYF	TGTGCCAGCAGCTTAGCGGACGAGACCCAGTACTTC
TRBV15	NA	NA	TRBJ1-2	CATSRAPGRDYGYTF	TGTGCCACCAGCCGTGCGCCGGGCAGAGACTATGGCTACACCTTC
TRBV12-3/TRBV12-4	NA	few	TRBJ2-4	CASSFSVVIQYF	TGTGCCAGCAGTTTTTCTGTGGTCATTCAGTACTTC
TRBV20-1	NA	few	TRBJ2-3	CSASISDVTDTQYF	TGCAGTGCTAGTATATCAGATGTCACAGATACGCAGTATTTT
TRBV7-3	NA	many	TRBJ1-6	CASSLAQGVSPLHF	TGTGCCAGCAGCTTAGCACAGGGAGTTTCACCCCTCCACTTT
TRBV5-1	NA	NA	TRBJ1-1	CASSLGAGEGTEAFF	TGCGCCAGCAGCTTGGGGGCAGGGGAAGGCACTGAAGCTTTCTTT
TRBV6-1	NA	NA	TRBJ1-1	CASSPFSNTEAFF	TGTGCCAGCAGTCCTTTTTCGAACACTGAAGCTTTCTTT
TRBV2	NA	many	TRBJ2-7	CASSTTGREQYF	TGTGCCAGCAGTACGACGGGCCGCGAGCAGTACTTC
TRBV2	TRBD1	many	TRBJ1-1	CASNERQGVAFF	TGTGCCAGCAATGAAAGACAGGGGGTGGCTTTCTTT
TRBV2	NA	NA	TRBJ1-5	CASMVSPQHF	TGTGCCAGCATGGTGTCACCCCAGCATTTT
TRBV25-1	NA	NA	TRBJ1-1	CASSHRPGPALGTEAFF	TGTGCCAGCAGCCATCGACCGGGGCCCGCCTTGGGTACTGAAGCTTTCTTT
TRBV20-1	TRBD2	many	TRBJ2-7	CSGLAGGASYEQYF	TGCAGTGGGCTAGCGGGAGGTGCGTCCTACGAGCAGTACTTC